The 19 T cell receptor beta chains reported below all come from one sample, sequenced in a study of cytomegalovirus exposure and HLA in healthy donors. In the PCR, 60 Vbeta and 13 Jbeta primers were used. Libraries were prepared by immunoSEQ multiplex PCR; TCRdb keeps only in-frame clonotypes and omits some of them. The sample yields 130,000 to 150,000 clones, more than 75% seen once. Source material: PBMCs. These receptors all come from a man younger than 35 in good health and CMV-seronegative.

The CDR3 loop is CASSIGVSTEAFF. As DNA, the CDR3 is TGTGCCAGCAGTATAGGGGTGTCCACTGAAGCTTTCTTT. The chain carries TRBV6-6 and TRBJ1-1; D possibly corresponds to TRBD1 (5 bases). Germline lookup yields CDR1 MNHNY and CDR2 SVGAGI (reference sequence). This CDR3 comprises 13 residues. The V gene lost 5 bases and the J gene lost 4 bases, with 11 bases spanning the gap.

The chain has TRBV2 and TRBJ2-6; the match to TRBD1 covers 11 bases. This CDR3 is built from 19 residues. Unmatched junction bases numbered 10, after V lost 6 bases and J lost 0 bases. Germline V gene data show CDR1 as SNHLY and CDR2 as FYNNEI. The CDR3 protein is CASRPGQGVQSSGANVLTF. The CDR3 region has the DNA TGTGCCAGCAGGCCGGGACAGGGGGTTCAAAGCTCTGGGGCCAACGTCCTGACTTTC.

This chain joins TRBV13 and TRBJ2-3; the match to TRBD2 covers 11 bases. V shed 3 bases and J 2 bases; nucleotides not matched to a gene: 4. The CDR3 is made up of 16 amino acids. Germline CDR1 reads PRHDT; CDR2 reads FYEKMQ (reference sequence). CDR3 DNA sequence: TGTGCCAGCAGCTTTAGCGGGGGGGGGAACACAGATACGCAGTATTTT. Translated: CASSFSGGGNTDTQYF.

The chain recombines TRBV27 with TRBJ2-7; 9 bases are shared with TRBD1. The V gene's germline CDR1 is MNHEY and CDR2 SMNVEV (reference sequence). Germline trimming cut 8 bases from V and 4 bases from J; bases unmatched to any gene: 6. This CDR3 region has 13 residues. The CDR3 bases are TGTGCCAGCCGGGACAGGGCTAAGTACGAGCAGTACTTC. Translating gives CASRDRAKYEQYF.

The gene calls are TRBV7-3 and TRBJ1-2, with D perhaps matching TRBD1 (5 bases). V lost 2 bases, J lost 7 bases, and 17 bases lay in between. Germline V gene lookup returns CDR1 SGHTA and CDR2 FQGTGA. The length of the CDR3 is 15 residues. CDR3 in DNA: TGTGCCAGCAGCTTAGCGGGGACCCCTAGGGGTGGCTACACCTTC. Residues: CASSLAGTPRGGYTF. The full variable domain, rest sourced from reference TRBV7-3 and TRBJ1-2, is GAGVSQTPSNKVTEKGKYVELRCDPISGHTALYWYRQSLGQGPEFLIYFQGTGAADDSGLPNDRFFAVRPEGSVSTLKIQRTERGDSAVYLCASSLAGTPRGGYTFGSGTRLTVV.

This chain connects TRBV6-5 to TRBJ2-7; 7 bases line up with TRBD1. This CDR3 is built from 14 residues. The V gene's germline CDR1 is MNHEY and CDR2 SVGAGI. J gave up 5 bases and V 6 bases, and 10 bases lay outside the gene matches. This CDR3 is CASRDGTVLDEQYF. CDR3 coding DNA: TGTGCCAGCAGGGACGGGACAGTATTGGACGAGCAGTACTTC.

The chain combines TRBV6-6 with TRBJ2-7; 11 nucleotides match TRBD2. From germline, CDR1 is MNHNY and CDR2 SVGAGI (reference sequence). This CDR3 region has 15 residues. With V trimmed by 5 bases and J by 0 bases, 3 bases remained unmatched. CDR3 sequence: CASSHGTSGSYEQYF. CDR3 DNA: TGTGCCAGCAGTCACGGGACTAGCGGCTCCTACGAGCAGTACTTC.

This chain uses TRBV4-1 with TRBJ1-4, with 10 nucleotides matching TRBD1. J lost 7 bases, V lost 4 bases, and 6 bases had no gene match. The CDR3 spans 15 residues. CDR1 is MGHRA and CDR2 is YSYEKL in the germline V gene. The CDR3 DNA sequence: TGCGCCAGCAGCCCCCGACAGGGGGCCCCTGAAAAACTGTTTTTT. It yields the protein CASSPRQGAPEKLFF.

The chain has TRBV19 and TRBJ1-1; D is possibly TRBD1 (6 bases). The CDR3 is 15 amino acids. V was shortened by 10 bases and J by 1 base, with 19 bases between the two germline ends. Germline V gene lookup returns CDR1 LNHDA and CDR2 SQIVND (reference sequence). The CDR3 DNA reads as TGTGCCACCGCGATTGGGGGGGCTAAGAACACTGAAGCTTTCTTT. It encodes CATAIGGAKNTEAFF.

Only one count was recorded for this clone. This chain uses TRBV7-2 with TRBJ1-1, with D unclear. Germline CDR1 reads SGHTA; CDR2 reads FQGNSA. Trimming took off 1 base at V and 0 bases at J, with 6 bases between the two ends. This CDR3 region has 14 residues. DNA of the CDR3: TGTGCCAGCAGCTTAGGGCAACTGAACACTGAAGCTTTCTTT. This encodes CASSLGQLNTEAFF.

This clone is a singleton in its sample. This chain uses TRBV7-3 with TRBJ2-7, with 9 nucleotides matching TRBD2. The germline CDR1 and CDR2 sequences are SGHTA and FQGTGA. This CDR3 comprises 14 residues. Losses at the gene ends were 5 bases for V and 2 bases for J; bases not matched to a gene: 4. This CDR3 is CASSLSGGPYEQYF. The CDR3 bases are TGTGCCAGCAGCCTGAGCGGGGGGCCCTACGAGCAGTACTTC.

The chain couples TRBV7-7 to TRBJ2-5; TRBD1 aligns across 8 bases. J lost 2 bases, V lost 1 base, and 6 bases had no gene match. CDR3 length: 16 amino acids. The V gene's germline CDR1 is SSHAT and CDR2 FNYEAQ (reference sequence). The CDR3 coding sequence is TGTGCCAGCAGCTTAGGGAGACAGGGGCTACAAGAGACCCAGTACTTC. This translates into CASSLGRQGLQETQYF.

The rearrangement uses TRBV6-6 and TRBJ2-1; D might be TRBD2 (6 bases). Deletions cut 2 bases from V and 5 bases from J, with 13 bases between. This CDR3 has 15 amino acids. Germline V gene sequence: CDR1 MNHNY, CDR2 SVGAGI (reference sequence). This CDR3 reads CASSYVGSGNNEQFF. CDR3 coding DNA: TGTGCCAGCAGTTACGTGGGTAGCGGAAACAATGAGCAGTTCTTC.

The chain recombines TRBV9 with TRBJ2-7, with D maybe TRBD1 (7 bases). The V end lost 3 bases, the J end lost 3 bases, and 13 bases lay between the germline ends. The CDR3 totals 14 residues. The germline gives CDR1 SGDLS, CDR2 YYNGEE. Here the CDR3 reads CASSGGTANYEQYF. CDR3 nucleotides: TGTGCCAGCAGCGGCGGGACAGCGAACTACGAGCAGTACTTC.

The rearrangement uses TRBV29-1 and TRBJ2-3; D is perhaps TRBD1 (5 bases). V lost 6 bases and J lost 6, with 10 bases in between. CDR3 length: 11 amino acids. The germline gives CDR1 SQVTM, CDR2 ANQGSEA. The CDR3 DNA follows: TGCAGCGTAGGGGTCGTGGATACGCAGTATTTT. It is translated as CSVGVVDTQYF.

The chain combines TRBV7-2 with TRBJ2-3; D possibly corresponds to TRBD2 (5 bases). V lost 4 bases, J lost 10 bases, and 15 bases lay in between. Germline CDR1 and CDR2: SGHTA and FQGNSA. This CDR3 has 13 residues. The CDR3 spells CASSSGLFQSQYF. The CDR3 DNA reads TGTGCCAGCAGCTCAGGACTTTTCCAGTCGCAGTATTTT.

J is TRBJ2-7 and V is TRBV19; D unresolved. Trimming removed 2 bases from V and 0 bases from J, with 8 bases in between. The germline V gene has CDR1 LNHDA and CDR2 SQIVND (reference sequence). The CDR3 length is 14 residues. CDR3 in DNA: TGTGCCAGTAGTATACAGCGAGCCTCCTACGAGCAGTACTTC. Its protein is CASSIQRASYEQYF.

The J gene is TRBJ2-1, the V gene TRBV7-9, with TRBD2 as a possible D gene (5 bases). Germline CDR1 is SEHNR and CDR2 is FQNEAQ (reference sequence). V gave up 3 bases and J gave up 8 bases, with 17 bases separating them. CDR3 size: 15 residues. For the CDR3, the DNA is TGTGCCAGCAGCTTGGACTTGACGATTCTCCATGAGCAGTTCTTC. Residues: CASSLDLTILHEQFF.

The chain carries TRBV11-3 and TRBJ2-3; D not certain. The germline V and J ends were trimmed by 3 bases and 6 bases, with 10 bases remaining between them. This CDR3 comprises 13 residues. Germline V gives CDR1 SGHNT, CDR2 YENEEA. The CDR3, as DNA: TGTGCCAGCAGCTTCCGTTTGTCCGATACGCAGTATTTT. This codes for CASSFRLSDTQYF.